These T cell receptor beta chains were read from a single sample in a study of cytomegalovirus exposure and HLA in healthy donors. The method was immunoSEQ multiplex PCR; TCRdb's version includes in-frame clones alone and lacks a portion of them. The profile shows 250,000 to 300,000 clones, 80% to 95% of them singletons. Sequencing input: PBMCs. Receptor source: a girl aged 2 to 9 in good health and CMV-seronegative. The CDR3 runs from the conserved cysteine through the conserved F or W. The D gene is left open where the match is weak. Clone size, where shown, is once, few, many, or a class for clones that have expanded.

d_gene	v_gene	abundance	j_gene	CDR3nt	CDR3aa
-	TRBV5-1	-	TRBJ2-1	TGCGCCAGCAGATCGTCAGGGCCAATCGGGGAGCAGTTCTTC	CASRSSGPIGEQFF
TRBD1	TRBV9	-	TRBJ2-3	TGTGCCAGCAGCGTCGCGGGACAGGGGGCAACAGATACGCAGTATTTT	CASSVAGQGATDTQYF
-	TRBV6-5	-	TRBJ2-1	TGTGCCAGCAGTTACAGGGGGGGAGACAATGAGCAGTTCTTC	CASSYRGGDNEQFF
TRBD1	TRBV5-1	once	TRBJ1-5	TGCGCCAGCAGCTCAGGACAGGGAGGGCAGCCCCAGCATTTT	CASSSGQGGQPQHF
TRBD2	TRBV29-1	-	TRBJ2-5	TGCAGCGTTGGGGCCGGACTAGTCAGTGAGACCCAGTACTTC	CSVGAGLVSETQYF
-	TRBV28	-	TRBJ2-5	TGTGCCAGCAGTTTCCTTCGGGTAGGAGAGACCCAGTACTTC	CASSFLRVGETQYF
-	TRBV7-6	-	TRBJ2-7	TGTGCCAGCAGCTTAGAGAACAGTCAACTAGCCTACGAGCAGTACTTC	CASSLENSQLAYEQYF
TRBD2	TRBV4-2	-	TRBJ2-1	TGTGCCAGCAGCCAAGATAAGCGGGACCGATGGGTTGATGAGCAGTTCTTC	CASSQDKRDRWVDEQFF
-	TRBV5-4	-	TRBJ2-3	TGTGCCAGCAGCTTGGGAGTAGTGCGCACAGATACGCAGTATTTT	CASSLGVVRTDTQYF
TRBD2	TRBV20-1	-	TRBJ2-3	TGCAGTCTGCGGGGGGCAGATACGCAGTATTTT	CSLRGADTQYF
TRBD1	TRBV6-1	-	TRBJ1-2	TGTGCCAGCAGTTCCTGGGGGACAGTCTATGGCTACACCTTC	CASSSWGTVYGYTF
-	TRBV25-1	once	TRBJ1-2	TGTGCCAGCAGTGAATTTGGGGCCGGGGGGGGCTACACCTTC	CASSEFGAGGGYTF
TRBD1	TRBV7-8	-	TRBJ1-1	TGTGCCAGCAGCCCCCTGACAGGGGACACTGAAGCTTTCTTT	CASSPLTGDTEAFF
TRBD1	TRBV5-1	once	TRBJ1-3	TGCGCCAGCAGCTTGGCGACAGGGGATGGAAACACCATATATTTT	CASSLATGDGNTIYF
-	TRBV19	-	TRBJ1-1	TGTGCCAGTAGTATGGCCGGGGTCACTGAAGCTTTCTTT	CASSMAGVTEAFF
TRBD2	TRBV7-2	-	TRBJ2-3	TGTGCCAGCAGCTCACCGATCTTAAGGGCGGGAGGCACAGATACGCAGTATTTT	CASSSPILRAGGTDTQYF
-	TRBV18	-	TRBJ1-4	TGTGCCAGCTCACCTCAGGGCAGTGAGGAAAAACTGTTTTTT	CASSPQGSEEKLFF
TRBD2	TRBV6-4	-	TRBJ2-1	TGTGCCAGCAGTGACTCGTCCAGGGAGGGAAACAATGAGCAGTTCTTC	CASSDSSREGNNEQFF
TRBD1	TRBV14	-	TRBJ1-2	TGTGCCAGCAGCCAAGATGACAGGGTTAATGGCTACACCTTC	CASSQDDRVNGYTF
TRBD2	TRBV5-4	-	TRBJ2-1	TGTGCCAGCAGCCCTCTAGCGGGACTATACAATGAGCAGTTCTTC	CASSPLAGLYNEQFF
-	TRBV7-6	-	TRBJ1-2	TGTGCCAGCAGCTTAGGGGGCGGCTATGGCTACACCTTC	CASSLGGGYGYTF
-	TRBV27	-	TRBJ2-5	TGTGCCAGCAGTTTATTTGGAGATCAAGAGACCCAGTACTTC	CASSLFGDQETQYF
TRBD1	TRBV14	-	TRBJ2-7	TGTGCCAGCAGCCCTCGGGACAGGGGGCGGTACGAGCAGTACTTC	CASSPRDRGRYEQYF
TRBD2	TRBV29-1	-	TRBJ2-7	TGCAGCGTTGAGTTAGCGGGAGGCTCTTACGAGCAGTACTTC	CSVELAGGSYEQYF
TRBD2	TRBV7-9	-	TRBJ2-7	TGTGCCAGCAGCTTCGGGGGGGAGCAGTACTTC	CASSFGGEQYF
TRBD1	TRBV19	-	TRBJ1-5	TGTGCCAGTACCCACTCACAGGGGAGCAATCAGCCCCAGCATTTT	CASTHSQGSNQPQHF
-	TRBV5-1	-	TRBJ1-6	TGCGCCAGCAGCTTGGATGTACAGTTAAATTCACCCCTCCACTTT	CASSLDVQLNSPLHF
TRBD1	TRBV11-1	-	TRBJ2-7	TGTGCCAGCAGCCCAGACAGGGGTCATAACGAGCAGTACTTC	CASSPDRGHNEQYF
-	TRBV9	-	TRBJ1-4	TGTGCCAGCAGCGTCGACGGCGGTGAAAAACTGTTTTTT	CASSVDGGEKLFF
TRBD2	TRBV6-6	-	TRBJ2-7	TGTGCCAGCAGTTCCACGACTAGCGGGGGGGCTCACGAGCAGTACTTC	CASSSTTSGGAHEQYF
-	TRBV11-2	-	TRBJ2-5	TGTGCCAGCAGCTTAGTCCGGACTAGGGGGGAGACCCAGTACTTC	CASSLVRTRGETQYF
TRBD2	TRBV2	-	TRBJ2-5	TGTGCCAGCCGTGCGGGGGGCCAAGAGACCCAGTACTTC	CASRAGGQETQYF
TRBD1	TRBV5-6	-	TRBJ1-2	TGTGCCAGCAGCTCGGGACAGCTAAGGATCGTTGGCTACACCTTC	CASSSGQLRIVGYTF